Here is one T cell receptor (beta chain) with its context. This sample was included in a study of blood T cell repertoires in COVID-19. In the study overall: Acute and convalescent COVID-19 samples came from the United States, Italy and Spain. T cells, B-cell-depleted T cells, or PBMCs supplied cDNA or gDNA.

As processed by the authors: Amplification with reference gene primers provided the estimates of nucleated cell counts. TCRdb's copy holds only in-frame clones and misses some; the assay was immunoSEQ multiplex PCR. The V and J calls and clone size are taken from that table; D and trimming were inferred from the DNA. Of about 88,000 clones in the sample, approximately 90% are singletons; the top ten hold 1.8%. Trimming shortened V by 5 bases and J by 0 bases, and 8 bases separated the two germline ends. Germline V gene lookup returns CDR1 SGHRS and CDR2 YFSETQ. CDR3 size: 14 residues. Sequenced: peripheral blood. The receptor's source is a human donor with active COVID-19. The donor label of this sample is uncertain. This chain links TRBV5-1 with TRBJ1-4; weak D call: TRBD1 (5 bases). The CDR3 sequence is CASRQDATNEKLFF. The CDR3 DNA reads as TGCGCCAGCAGACAGGATGCAACTAATGAAAAACTGTTTTTT.